This T cell receptor beta chain was documented in a study of shared T cell receptors in the human thymus. Germline CDR1 MDHEN, CDR2 SYDVKM. V was clipped by 6 bases and J by 0 bases, with 15 bases between them. The CDR3 length is 16 residues. The table lists this clone with a few counts. This table comes from immunoSEQ multiplex PCR, and its TCRdb copy is limited to in-frame clones, with some not included. Of hundreds of thousands of clones in the sample, 80% to 90% were seen once. These data were also filed under a second study, of human thymus T cells. That source reports: Donors were healthy Finnish infants having corrective surgery for congenital heart defects. Related work showed strongly overlapping thymic repertoires across unrelated individuals.

The material sequenced was thymocytes. This receptor was taken from a boy younger than two with a congenital heart defect. The chain combines TRBV28 with TRBJ1-3; D may be TRBD1 (6 bases). The CDR3 here is CASSHGQPYSGNTIYF. The CDR3 nucleotides are TGTGCCAGCAGCCATGGACAGCCTTACTCTGGAAACACCATATATTTT.